The 9 T cell receptor beta chains below were found in one sample sequenced in a study of blood T cell repertoires in COVID-19 (dated by TCRdb to 2019 to 2021). Libraries were constructed by the immunoSEQ multiplex PCR assay. TCRdb limited this immuneACCESS table to in-frame rearrangements with V and J called. A share of clones is missing; checked studies link under half to unresolved V genes, and the rest is unexplained. The sample table holds around 170,000 clones, of which around 83% were seen once. The ten largest clones add up to less than 3.5% of the sample. Sequenced material: peripheral blood. All receptors derive from a woman aged 25 to 39 with active or convalescent COVID-19.

This sequence joins TRBV7-2 and TRBJ1-4; D may be TRBD1 (5 bases). V shed 5 bases and J shed 4 bases, with 11 bases lying between them. The CDR3 is 14 residues long. CDR1 and CDR2 from the germline V gene are SGHTA and FQGNSA. The CDR3 loop is CASSLDSYNEKLFF. DNA for the CDR3: TGTGCCAGCAGCCTAGACAGTTATAATGAAAAACTGTTTTTT.

The gene calls are TRBV10-3 and TRBJ2-7; tentative D call: TRBD2 (6 bases). Trimming stripped 5 bases from V and 4 bases from J, with 15 bases between. The germline V gene encodes CDR1 ENHRY and CDR2 SYGVKD. The CDR3 is 14 residues long. This CDR3 is CAISSSGGFYEQYF. Written as DNA, the CDR3 is TGTGCCATCAGTTCTTCCGGGGGTTTTTACGAGCAGTACTTC.

The rearrangement joins TRBV28 to TRBJ1-2; 7 nucleotides agree with TRBD1. Germline loops: CDR1 MDHEN, CDR2 SYDVKM. This CDR3 has 16 residues. With V trimmed by 3 bases and J by 7 bases, 14 bases remained unmatched. CDR3 region: CASSLVGTEDTLGYTF. CDR3 nucleotide sequence: TGTGCCAGCAGTTTGGTAGGGACAGAAGATACGCTTGGCTACACCTTC.

V and J are TRBV30 and TRBJ1-1; TRBD1 agrees at 7 bases. The CDR3 extends over 12 amino acids. Trimming at V came to 8 bases and at J to 7 bases, leaving 10 bases not matched to a gene. Germline V CDR1 and CDR2: GTSNPN, SVGIG (reference sequence). CDR3 bases: TGTGCCCGGCAAGGGACAGCCTTTGAAGCTTTCTTT. This encodes CARQGTAFEAFF.

The chain uses TRBV3-1 (or the pseudogene TRBV3-2) and TRBJ2-5; D is possibly TRBD1 (5 bases). Per the germline V gene, CDR1 is LGHDT and CDR2 is YNNKEL (reference sequence). V gave up 4 bases and J gave up 2 bases, with 20 bases separating them. The CDR3 length is 17 residues. CDR3 sequence (DNA): TGTGCCAGCAGCCTAGGGCAGGGTTCCAGCCTTCAAGAGACCCAGTACTTC. The encoded protein is CASSLGQGSSLQETQYF.

This chain connects TRBV28 to TRBJ2-7; D call uncertain. The CDR3 contains 11 residues. Deletions cut 2 bases from V and 6 bases from J, with 5 bases between. CDR1 and CDR2 (germline): MDHEN, SYDVKM. The DNA of the CDR3 is TGTGCCAGCAGTTTAGGCCTCGAGCAGTACTTC. Protein sequence: CASSLGLEQYF.

The chain employs TRBV6-5 and TRBJ1-3; D is uncertain. V lost 6 bases and J 0 bases, leaving 9 bases between the germline ends. The CDR3 extends over 14 amino acids. CDR1 is MNHEY and CDR2 is SVGAGI in the germline V gene. The CDR3: CASRLISSGNTIYF. CDR3 nucleotides: TGTGCCAGCAGACTTATATCCTCTGGAAACACCATATATTTT.

The V and J genes are TRBV6-6 and TRBJ2-5; the match to TRBD2 covers 9 bases. The ends lost 2 bases at V and 5 bases at J; junction bases unmatched: 6. CDR1 MNHNY and CDR2 SVGAGI come from the germline V gene (reference sequence). This CDR3 contains 15 residues. The chain's CDR3 is CASSYPTSGGETQYF. The CDR3, as DNA: TGTGCCAGCAGTTACCCGACTAGCGGTGGGGAGACCCAGTACTTC.

V usage is TRBV5-5 and J usage is TRBJ1-5; TRBD1 might be the D (5 bases). V was shortened by 0 bases and J by 4 bases, with 17 bases between the two germline ends. There are 17 residues in the CDR3. Per germline, CDR1 SGHKS and CDR2 YYEKEE (reference sequence). CDR3 sequence reads: CASSLGFWGRENQPQHF. CDR3 sequence (DNA): TGTGCCAGCAGCTTGGGATTTTGGGGCAGGGAAAATCAGCCCCAGCATTTT.